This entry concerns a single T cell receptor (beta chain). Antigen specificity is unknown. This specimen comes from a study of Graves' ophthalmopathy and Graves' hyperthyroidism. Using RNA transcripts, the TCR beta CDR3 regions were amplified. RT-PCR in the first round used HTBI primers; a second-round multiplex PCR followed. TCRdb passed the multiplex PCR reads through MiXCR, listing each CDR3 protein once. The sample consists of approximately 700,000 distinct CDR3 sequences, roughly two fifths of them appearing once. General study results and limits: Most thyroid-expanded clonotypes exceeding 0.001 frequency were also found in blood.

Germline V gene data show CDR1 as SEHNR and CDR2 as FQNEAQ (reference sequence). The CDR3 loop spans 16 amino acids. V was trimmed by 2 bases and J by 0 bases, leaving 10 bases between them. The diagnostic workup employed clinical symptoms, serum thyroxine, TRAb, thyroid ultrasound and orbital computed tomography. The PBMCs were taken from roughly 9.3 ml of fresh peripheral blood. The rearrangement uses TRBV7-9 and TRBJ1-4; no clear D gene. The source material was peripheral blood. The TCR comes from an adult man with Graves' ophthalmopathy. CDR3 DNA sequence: TGTGCCAGCAGCTTAAGGCCAGGCGCAACTAATGAAAAACTGTTTTTT. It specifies CASSLRPGATNEKLFF.